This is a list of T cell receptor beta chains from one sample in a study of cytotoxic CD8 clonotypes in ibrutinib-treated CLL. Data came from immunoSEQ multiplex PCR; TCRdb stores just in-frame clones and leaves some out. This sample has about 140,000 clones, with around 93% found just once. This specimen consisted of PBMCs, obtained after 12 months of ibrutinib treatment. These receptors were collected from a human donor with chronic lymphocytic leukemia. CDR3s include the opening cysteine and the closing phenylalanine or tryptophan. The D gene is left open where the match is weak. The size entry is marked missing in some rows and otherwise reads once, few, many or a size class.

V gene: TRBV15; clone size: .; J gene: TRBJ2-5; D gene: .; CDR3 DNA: TGTGCCACCAGCAGAGTTGGGCTGTCTCAAGAGACCCAGTACTTC; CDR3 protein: CATSRVGLSQETQYF
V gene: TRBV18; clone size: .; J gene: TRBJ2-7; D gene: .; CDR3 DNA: TGTGCCAGCTCACCAACGCTGGACAGCTCCTACGAGCAGTACTTC; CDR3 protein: CASSPTLDSSYEQYF
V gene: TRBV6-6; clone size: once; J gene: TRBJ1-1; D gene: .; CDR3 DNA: TGTGCCAGCAGTTACCTGGAGAACACTGAAGCTTTCTTT; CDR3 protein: CASSYLENTEAFF
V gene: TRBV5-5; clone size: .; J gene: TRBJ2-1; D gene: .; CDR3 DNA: TGTGCCAGCTCTGGCGGTAGCTCCTACAATGAGCAGTTCTTC; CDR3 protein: CASSGGSSYNEQFF
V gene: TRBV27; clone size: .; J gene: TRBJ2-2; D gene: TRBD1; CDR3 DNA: TGTGCCAGCAGTTACCCCCGCTCGACAGGGGCGCTCGGGGCCGGGGAGCTGTTTTTT; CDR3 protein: CASSYPRSTGALGAGELFF
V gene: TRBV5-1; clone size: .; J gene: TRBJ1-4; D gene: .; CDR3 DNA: TGCGCCAGCAGCCTCTCGGGACCTTATAATGAAAAACTGTTTTTT; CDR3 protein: CASSLSGPYNEKLFF
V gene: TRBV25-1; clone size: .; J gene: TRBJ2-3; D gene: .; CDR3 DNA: TGTGCCAGCAACGATGTAGGGCTAGCGATTGATACGCAGTATTTT; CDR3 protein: CASNDVGLAIDTQYF
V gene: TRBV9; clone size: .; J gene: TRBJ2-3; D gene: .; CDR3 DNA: TGTGCCAGCAGCGGGACCGATAGCACAGATACGCAGTATTTT; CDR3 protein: CASSGTDSTDTQYF
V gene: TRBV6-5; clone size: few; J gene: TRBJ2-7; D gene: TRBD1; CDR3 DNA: TGTGCCAGCAGTTACGCGACAGGGGCCGACTACGAGCAGTACTTC; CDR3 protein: CASSYATGADYEQYF
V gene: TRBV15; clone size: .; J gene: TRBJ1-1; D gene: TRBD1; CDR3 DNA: TGTGCCACCAGCCCAACCGGGACAGAGAACACTGAAGCTTTCTTT; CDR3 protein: CATSPTGTENTEAFF
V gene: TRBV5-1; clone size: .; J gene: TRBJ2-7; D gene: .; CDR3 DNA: TGCGCCAGCAGCGAGGGTCGGCGGACCGAGGAGCAGTACTTC; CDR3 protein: CASSEGRRTEEQYF
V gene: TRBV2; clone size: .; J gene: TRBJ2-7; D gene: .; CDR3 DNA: TGTGCCAGCAGTCACTCCCTCTACGAGCAGTACTTC; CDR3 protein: CASSHSLYEQYF
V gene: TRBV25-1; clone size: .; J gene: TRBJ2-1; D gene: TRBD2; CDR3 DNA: TGTGCCAGCACCCGGCCAGGGAGGGATGAGCAGTTCTTC; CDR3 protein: CASTRPGRDEQFF
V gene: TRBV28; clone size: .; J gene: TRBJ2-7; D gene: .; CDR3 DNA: TGTGCCAGCAGTTTCCCGTCCGGAGGGGGCGACGAGCAGTACTTC; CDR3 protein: CASSFPSGGGDEQYF
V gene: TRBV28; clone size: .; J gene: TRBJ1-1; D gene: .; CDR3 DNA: TGTGCCAGCAGTGTCCTCGCCCACACTGAAGCTTTCTTT; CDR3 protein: CASSVLAHTEAFF
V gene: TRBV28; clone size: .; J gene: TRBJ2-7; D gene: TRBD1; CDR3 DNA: TGTGCCACGGGGACAGGGAAGACCTACGAGCAGTACTTC; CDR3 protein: CATGTGKTYEQYF
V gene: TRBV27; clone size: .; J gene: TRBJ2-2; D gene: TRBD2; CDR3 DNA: TGTGCCAGCAGTCCCCTAACGTACACAGCGGGAGGAAGGCCCGGGGAGCTGTTTTTT; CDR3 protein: CASSPLTYTAGGRPGELFF
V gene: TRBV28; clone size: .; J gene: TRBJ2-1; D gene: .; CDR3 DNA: TGTGCCAGCAGTTTATACTCCGCGTTACGTGCCAATGAGCAGTTCTTC; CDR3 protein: CASSLYSALRANEQFF
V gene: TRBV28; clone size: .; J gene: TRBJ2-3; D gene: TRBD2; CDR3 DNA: TGTGCCAGCAGTGAATTAGCGGGAGGGCCCTCCGATACGCAGTATTTT; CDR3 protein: CASSELAGGPSDTQYF
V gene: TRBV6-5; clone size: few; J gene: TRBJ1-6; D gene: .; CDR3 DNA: TGTGCCAGCATTGGCCGGGTAGGGACACCCCTCCACTTT; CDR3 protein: CASIGRVGTPLHF
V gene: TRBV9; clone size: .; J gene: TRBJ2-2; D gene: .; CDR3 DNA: TGTGCCTCATCATCAAGTAGCCCCGGGGAGCTGTTTTTT; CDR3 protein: CASSSSSPGELFF
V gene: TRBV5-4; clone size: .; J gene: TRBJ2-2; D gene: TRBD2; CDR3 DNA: TGTGCCAGCAGCTTAGGCGGGAGCGGCGGCACCGGGGAGCTGTTTTTT; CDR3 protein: CASSLGGSGGTGELFF
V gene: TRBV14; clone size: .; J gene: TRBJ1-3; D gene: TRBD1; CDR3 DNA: TGTGCCAGCAGCCAAGATAGAGGGGACAGCTCTGGAAACACCATATATTTT; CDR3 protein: CASSQDRGDSSGNTIYF
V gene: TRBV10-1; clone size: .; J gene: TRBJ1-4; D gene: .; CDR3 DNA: TGCGCCAGCAGTCAGGATAGGGGGGCAACTAATGAAAAACTGTTTTTT; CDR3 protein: CASSQDRGATNEKLFF
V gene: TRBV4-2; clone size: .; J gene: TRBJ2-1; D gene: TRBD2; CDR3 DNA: TGTGCCAGCAGCCGGAAAACGGGACTAGCGGCAACCTACAATGAGCAGTTCTTC; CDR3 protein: CASSRKTGLAATYNEQFF
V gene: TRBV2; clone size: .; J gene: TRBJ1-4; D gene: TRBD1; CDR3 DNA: TGTGCCAGCAGTGGACAGGGGGTCCTAGAAAAACTGTTTTTT; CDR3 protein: CASSGQGVLEKLFF
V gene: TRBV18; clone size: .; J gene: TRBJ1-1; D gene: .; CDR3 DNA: TGTGCCAGCTCACCATACGCCCAAAACACTGAAGCTTTCTTT; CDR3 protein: CASSPYAQNTEAFF
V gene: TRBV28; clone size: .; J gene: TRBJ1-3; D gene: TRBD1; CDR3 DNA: TGTGCCAGCAGTCGCGGACAGGGGTATATCGGAAACACCATATATTTT; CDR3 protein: CASSRGQGYIGNTIYF
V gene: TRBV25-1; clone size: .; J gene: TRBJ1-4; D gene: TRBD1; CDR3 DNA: TGTGCCAGCAGTGATGACAGGGCCTATAATGAAAAACTGTTTTTT; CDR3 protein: CASSDDRAYNEKLFF
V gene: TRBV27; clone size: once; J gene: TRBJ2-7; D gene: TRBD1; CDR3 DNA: TGTGCCAGCAAGCTAACAGGGGGCAACTACGAGCAGTACTTC; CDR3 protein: CASKLTGGNYEQYF
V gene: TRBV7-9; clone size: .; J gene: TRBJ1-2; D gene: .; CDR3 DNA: TGTGCCAGCAGCTTAGCGAGCGGCAGGGGAGGTGGCTACACCTTC; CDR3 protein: CASSLASGRGGGYTF
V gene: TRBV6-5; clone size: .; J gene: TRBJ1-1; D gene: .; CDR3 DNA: TGTGCCAGCAGTTTAGGACTAAACACTGAAGCTTTCTTT; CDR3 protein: CASSLGLNTEAFF
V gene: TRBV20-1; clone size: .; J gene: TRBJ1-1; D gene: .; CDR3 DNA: TGCAGTGTACCCCGTTCTGAAGCTTTCTTT; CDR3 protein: CSVPRSEAFF
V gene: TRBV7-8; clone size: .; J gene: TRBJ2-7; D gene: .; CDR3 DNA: TGTGCCAGCAGCTTAGAATCCCCATACGAGCAGTACTTC; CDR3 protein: CASSLESPYEQYF
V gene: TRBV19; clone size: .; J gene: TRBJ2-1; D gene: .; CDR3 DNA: TGTGCCAGTAGCAGACTTTTGATGTCCTACAATGAGCAGTTCTTC; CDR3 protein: CASSRLLMSYNEQFF
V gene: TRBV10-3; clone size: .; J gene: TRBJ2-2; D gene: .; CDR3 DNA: TGTGCCGTGCAGGGTATTAACACCGGGGAGCTGTTTTTT; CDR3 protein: CAVQGINTGELFF
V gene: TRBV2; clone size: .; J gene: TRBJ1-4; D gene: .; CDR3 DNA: TGTGCCAGCAGTGATTCCGGGTCGCCAAATGAAAAACTGTTTTTT; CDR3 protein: CASSDSGSPNEKLFF
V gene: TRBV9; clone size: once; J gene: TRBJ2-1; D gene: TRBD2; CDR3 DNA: TGTGCCAGCACCGGGGGGAGTTCGCCTTACAATGAGCAGTTCTTC; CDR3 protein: CASTGGSSPYNEQFF
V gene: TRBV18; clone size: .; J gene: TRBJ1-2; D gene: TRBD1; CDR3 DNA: TGTGCCAGCTCACCTGGACAGGGGCATGGCTACACCTTC; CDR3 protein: CASSPGQGHGYTF
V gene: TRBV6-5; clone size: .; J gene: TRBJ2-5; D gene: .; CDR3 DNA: TGTGCCAGCAGTTACTCTGGCGGAACTGGAGAGACCCAGTACTTC; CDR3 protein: CASSYSGGTGETQYF